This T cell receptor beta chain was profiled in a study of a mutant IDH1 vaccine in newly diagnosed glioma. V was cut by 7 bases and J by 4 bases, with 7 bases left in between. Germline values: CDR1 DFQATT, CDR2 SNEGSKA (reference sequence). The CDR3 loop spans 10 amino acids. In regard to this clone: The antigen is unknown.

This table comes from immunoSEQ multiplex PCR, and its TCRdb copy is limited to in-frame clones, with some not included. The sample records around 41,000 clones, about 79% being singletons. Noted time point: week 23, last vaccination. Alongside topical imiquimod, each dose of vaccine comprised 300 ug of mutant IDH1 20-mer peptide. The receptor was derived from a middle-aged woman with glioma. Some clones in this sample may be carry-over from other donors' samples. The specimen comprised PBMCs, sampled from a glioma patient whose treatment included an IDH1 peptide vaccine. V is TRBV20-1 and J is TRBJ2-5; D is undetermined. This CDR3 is CSDGRETQYF. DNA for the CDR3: TGCAGTGATGGCAGAGAGACCCAGTACTTC.